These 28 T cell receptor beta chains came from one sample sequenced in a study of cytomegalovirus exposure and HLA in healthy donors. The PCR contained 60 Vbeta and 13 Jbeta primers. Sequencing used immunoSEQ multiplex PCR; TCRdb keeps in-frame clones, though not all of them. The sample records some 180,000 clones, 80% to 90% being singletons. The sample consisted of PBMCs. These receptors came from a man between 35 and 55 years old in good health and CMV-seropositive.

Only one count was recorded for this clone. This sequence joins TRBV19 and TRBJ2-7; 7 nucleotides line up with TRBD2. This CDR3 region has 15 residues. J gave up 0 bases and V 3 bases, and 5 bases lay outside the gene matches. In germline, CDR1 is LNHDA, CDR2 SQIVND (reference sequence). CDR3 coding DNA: TGTGCCAGTAGTATGGGGGGGATGAGCTCCTACGAGCAGTACTTC. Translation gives CASSMGGMSSYEQYF.

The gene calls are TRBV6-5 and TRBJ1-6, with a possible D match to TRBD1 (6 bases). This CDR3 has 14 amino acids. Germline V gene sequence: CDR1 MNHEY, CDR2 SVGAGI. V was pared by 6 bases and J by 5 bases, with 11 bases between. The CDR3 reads CASSPDRNNSPLHF. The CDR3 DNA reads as TGTGCCAGCAGCCCCGACAGGAATAATTCACCCCTCCACTTT.

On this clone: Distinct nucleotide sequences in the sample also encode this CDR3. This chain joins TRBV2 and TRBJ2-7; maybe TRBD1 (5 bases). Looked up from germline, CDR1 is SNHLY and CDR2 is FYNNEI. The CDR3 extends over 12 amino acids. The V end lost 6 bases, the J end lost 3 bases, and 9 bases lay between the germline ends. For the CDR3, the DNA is TGTGCCAGCAGCGCAACAGGCTACGAGCAGTACTTC. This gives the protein CASSATGYEQYF. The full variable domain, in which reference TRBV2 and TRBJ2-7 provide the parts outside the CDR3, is EPEVTQTPSHQVTQMGQEVILRCVPISNHLYFYWYRQILGQKVEFLVSFYNNEISEKSEIFDDQFSVERPDGSNFTLKIRSTKLEDSAMYFCASSATGYEQYFGPGTRLTVT.

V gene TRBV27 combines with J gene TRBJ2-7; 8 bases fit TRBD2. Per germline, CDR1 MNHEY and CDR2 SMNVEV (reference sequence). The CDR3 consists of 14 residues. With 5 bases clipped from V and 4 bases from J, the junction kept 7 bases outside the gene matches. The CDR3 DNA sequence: TGTGCCAGCAGTAACCCGGGAGGGTCTTACGAGCAGTACTTC. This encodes CASSNPGGSYEQYF.

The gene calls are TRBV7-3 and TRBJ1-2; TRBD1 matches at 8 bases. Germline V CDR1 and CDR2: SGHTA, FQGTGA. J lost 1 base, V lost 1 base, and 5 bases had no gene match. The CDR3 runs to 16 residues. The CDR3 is CASSLKVRGLNYGYTF. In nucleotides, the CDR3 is TGTGCCAGCAGCTTAAAGGTCAGGGGGCTTAACTATGGCTACACCTTC.

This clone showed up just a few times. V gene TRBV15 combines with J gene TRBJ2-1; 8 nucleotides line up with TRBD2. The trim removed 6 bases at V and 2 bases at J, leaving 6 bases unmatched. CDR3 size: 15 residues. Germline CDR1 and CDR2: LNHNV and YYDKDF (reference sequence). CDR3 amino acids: CATSATLAAYNEQFF. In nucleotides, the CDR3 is TGTGCCACCAGTGCGACACTAGCGGCCTACAATGAGCAGTTCTTC.

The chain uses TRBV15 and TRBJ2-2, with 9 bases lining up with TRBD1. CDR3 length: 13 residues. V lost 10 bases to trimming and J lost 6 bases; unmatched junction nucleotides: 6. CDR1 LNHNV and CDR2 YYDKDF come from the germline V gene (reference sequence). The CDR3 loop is CAMGQGSPGELFF. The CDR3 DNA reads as TGTGCCATGGGACAGGGCTCCCCCGGGGAGCTGTTTTTT.

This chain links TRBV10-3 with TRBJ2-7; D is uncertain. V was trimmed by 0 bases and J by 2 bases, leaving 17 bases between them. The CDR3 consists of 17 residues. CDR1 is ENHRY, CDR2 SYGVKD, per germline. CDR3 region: CAISESGTSPIPYEQYF. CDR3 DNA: TGTGCCATCAGTGAGTCGGGCACCTCCCCGATTCCCTACGAGCAGTACTTC.

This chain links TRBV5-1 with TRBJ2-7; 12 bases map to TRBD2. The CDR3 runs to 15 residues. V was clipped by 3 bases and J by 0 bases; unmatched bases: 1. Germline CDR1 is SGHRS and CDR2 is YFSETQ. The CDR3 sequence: CASSWTSGASYEQYF. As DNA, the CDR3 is TGCGCCAGCAGCTGGACTAGCGGGGCCTCCTACGAGCAGTACTTC. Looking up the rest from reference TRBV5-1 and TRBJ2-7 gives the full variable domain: KAGVTQTPRYLIKTRGQQVTLSCSPISGHRSVSWYQQTPGQGLQFLFEYFSETQRNKGNFPGRFSGRQFSNSRSEMNVSTLELGDSALYLCASSWTSGASYEQYFGPGTRLTVT.

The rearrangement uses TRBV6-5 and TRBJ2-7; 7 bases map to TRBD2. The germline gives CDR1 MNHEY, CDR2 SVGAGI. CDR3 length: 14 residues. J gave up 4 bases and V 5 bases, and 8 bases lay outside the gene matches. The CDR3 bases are TGTGCCAGCAGTCGAGCGGGAAGGGAGTACGAGCAGTACTTC. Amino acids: CASSRAGREYEQYF.

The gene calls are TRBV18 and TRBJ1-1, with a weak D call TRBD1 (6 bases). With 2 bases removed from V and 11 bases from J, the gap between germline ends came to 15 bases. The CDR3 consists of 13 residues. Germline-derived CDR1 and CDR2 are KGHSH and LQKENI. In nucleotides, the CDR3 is TGTGCCAGCTCACCATCCGGGGGGCGCTGGGCTTTCTTT. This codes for CASSPSGGRWAFF.

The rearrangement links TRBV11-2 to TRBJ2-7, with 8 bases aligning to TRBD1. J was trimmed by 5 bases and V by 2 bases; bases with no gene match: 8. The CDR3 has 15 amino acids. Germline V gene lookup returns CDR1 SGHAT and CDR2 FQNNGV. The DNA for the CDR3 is TGTGCCAGCAGCTTAACCCCGACAGGGGCCCACGAGCAGTACTTC. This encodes CASSLTPTGAHEQYF.

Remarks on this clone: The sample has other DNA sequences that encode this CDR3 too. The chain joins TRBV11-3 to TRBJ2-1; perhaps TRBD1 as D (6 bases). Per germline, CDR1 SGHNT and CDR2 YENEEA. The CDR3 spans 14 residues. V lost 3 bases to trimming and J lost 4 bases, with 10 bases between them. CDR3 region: CASSFGQTYNEQFF. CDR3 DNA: TGTGCCAGCAGCTTCGGACAGACGTACAATGAGCAGTTCTTC.

CDR3 sequence (DNA): TGTGCCAGCAGTTCGTTTCAGGGTCTCATGAACACTGAAGCTTTCTTT. Translating it yields CASSSFQGLMNTEAFF. The chain carries TRBV6-6 and TRBJ1-1, with D possibly being TRBD1 (5 bases). CDR1 and CDR2 (germline): MNHNY, SVGAGI (reference sequence). Trimming left V 4 bases short and J 0 bases short, with 15 bases between. The CDR3 loop spans 16 amino acids.

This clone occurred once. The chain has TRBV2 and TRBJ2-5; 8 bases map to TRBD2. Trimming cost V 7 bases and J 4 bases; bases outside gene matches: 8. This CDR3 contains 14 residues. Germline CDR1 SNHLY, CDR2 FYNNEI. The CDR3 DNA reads TGTGCCAGCACCACGGGGGGGCGCGGAGAGACCCAGTACTTC. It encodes CASTTGGRGETQYF.

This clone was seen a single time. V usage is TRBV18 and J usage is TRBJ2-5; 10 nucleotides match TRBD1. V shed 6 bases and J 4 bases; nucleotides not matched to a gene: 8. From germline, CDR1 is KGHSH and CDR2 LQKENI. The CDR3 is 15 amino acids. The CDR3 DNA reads TGTGCCAGCTCTCCCGGGACAGGGGAGAGAGAGACCCAGTACTTC. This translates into CASSPGTGERETQYF.

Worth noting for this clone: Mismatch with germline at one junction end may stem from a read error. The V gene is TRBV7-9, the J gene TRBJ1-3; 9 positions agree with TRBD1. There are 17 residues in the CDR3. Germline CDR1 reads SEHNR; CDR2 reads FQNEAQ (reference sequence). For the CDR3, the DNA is TGTTCCAGCAGCCGGGAATGGGGACAGGGAACAGGAAACACCATATATTTT. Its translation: CSSSREWGQGTGNTIYF.

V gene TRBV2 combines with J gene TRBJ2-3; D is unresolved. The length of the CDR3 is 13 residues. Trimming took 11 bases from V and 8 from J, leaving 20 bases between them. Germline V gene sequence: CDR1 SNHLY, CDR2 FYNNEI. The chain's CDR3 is CAGGELPTGTQYF. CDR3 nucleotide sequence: TGTGCCGGCGGAGAGCTTCCCACCGGTACGCAGTATTTT.

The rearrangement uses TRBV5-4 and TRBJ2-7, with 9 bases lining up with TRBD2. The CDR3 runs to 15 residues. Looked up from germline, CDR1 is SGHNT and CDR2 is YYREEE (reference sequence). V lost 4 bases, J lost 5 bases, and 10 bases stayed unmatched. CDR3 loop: CASSPGTSTVHEQYF. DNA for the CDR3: TGTGCCAGCAGCCCCGGGACTAGCACTGTACACGAGCAGTACTTC. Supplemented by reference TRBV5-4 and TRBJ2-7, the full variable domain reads ETGVTQSPTHLIKTRGQQVTLRCSSQSGHNTVSWYQQALGQGPQFIFQYYREEENGRGNFPPRFSGLQFPNYSSELNVNALELDDSALYLCASSPGTSTVHEQYFGPGTRLTVT.

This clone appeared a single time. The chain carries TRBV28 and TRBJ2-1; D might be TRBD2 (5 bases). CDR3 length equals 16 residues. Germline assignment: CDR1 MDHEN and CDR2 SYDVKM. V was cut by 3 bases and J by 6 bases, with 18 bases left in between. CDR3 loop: CASSLVGLQHANEQFF. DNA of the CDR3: TGTGCCAGCAGTTTGGTCGGACTCCAGCACGCCAATGAGCAGTTCTTC.

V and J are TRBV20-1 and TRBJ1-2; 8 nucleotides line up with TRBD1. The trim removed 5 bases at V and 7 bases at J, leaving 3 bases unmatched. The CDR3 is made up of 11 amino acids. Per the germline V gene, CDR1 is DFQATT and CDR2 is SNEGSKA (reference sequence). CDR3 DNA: TGCAGTGCTCGGACAGGGAGTGGCTACACCTTC. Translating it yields CSARTGSGYTF.

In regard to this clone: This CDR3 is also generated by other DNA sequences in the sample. This chain's CDR3 is CASSVRVGGANNEQFF. The CDR3 coding sequence is TGTGCCAGCAGCGTACGGGTGGGGGGGGCGAACAATGAGCAGTTCTTC. The V gene is TRBV9, the J gene TRBJ2-1; a possible D gene is TRBD2 (7 bases). CDR3 length equals 16 residues. Germline V gene lookup returns CDR1 SGDLS and CDR2 YYNGEE. Trimming pared 1 base from V and 5 bases from J, leaving 16 bases between.

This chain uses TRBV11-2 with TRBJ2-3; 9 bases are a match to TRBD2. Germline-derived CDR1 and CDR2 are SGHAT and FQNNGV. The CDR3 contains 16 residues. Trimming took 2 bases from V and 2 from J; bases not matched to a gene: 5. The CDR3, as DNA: TGTGCCAGCAGCTTATTCCCTAGCGGGGTCACAGATACGCAGTATTTT. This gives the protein CASSLFPSGVTDTQYF.

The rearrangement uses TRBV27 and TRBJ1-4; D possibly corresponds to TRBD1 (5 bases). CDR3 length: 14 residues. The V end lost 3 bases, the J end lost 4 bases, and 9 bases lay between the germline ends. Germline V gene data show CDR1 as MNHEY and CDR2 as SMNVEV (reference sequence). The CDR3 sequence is CASSLSRVNEKLFF. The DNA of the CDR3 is TGTGCCAGCAGTTTGAGCAGGGTTAATGAAAAACTGTTTTTT. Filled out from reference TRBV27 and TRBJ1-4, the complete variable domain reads EAQVTQNPRYLITVTGKKLTVTCSQNMNHEYMSWYRQDPGLGLRQIYYSMNVEVTDKGDVPEGYKVSRKEKRNFPLILESPSPNQTSLYFCASSLSRVNEKLFFGSGTQLSVL.

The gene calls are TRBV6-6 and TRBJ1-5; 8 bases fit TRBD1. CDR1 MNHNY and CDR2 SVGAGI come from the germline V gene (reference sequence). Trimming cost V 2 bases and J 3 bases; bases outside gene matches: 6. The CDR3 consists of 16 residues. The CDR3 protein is CASSYMTGEDNQPQHF. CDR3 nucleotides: TGTGCCAGCAGTTACATGACAGGGGAGGACAATCAGCCCCAGCATTTT.

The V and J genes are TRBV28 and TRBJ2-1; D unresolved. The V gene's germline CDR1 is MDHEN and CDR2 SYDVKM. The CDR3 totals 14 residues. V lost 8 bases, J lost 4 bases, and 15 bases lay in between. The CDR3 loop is CASEVGSRYNEQFF. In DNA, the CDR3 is TGTGCCAGCGAGGTTGGTTCGAGGTACAATGAGCAGTTCTTC.

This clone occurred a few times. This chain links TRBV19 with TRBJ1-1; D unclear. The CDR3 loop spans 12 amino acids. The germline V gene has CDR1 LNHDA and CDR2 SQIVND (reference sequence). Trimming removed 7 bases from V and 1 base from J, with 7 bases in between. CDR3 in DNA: TGTGCCAGTATACGACAGAACACTGAAGCTTTCTTT. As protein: CASIRQNTEAFF.

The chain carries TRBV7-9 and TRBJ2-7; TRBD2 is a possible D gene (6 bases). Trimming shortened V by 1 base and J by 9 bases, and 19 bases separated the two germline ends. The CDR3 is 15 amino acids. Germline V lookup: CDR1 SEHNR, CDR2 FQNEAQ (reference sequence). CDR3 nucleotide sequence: TGTGCCAGCAGCTTAGTGGCTAGCCGGAGGGGTCGGCAGTACTTC. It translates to CASSLVASRRGRQYF. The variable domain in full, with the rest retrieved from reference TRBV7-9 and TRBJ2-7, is DTGVSQNPRHKITKRGQNVTFRCDPISEHNRLYWYRQTLGQGPEFLTYFQNEAQLEKSRLLSDRFSAERPKGSFSTLEIQRTEQGDSAMYLCASSLVASRRGRQYFGPGTRLTVT.